This is a list of T cell receptor beta chains from one sample in a study of blood T cell repertoires in COVID-19. Profiling relied on immunoSEQ multiplex PCR, and the TCRdb table lists in-frame clones only, not all of them. This sample has about 210,000 clones, with about 87% found just once. Sequences were obtained from PBMCs or T cells enriched from blood (not recorded which). These receptors originate from a woman between 40 and 55 years old with acute COVID-19. CDR3s include the opening cysteine and the closing phenylalanine or tryptophan. A D gene is named only where the DNA matches it firmly. Some rows mark clone size as missing; the rest say once, few, many or name a class of expanded clone.

v_gene: TRBV29-1; d_gene: -; j_gene: TRBJ1-1; abundance: -; CDR3aa: CSVGRQYEAFF; CDR3nt: TGCAGCGTTGGTAGACAGTATGAAGCTTTCTTT
v_gene: TRBV28; d_gene: -; j_gene: TRBJ1-2; abundance: -; CDR3aa: CASSFSSSRVYGYTF; CDR3nt: TGTGCCAGCAGTTTCTCTTCTTCCAGGGTCTATGGCTACACCTTC
v_gene: TRBV3-1/TRBV3-2; d_gene: TRBD1; j_gene: TRBJ1-2; abundance: once; CDR3aa: CASSPSLSAGWDRGNYGYTF; CDR3nt: TGTGCCAGCAGCCCCAGCCTGTCCGCCGGGTGGGACAGGGGAAACTATGGCTACACCTTC
v_gene: TRBV5-8; d_gene: -; j_gene: TRBJ2-2; abundance: -; CDR3aa: CASSLEVGIMSGELFF; CDR3nt: TGTGCCAGCAGCTTGGAAGTCGGTATTATGTCAGGAGAGCTGTTTTTT
v_gene: TRBV4-3; d_gene: -; j_gene: TRBJ1-4; abundance: -; CDR3aa: CASSQARGAVTNEKLFF; CDR3nt: TGCGCCAGCAGCCAGGCTCGTGGGGCCGTAACTAATGAAAAACTGTTTTTT
v_gene: TRBV28; d_gene: -; j_gene: TRBJ1-6; abundance: -; CDR3aa: CASSTDGGRVSPLHF; CDR3nt: TGTGCCAGCAGTACGGACGGAGGGAGGGTGTCACCCCTCCACTTT
v_gene: TRBV6-2/TRBV6-3; d_gene: TRBD2; j_gene: TRBJ2-5; abundance: -; CDR3aa: CASSYLAGGGETQYF; CDR3nt: TGTGCCAGCAGTTACCTAGCGGGAGGGGGGGAGACCCAGTACTTC
v_gene: TRBV24-1; d_gene: -; j_gene: TRBJ2-1; abundance: -; CDR3aa: CATSDPATPLGADSYNEQFF; CDR3nt: TGTGCCACCAGTGATCCGGCCACCCCCCTGGGAGCGGACTCCTACAATGAGCAGTTCTTC
v_gene: TRBV7-9; d_gene: -; j_gene: TRBJ1-5; abundance: -; CDR3aa: CASSLAGARNQPQHF; CDR3nt: TGTGCCAGCAGCTTAGCGGGGGCCCGCAATCAGCCCCAGCATTTT
v_gene: TRBV25-1; d_gene: TRBD1; j_gene: TRBJ1-1; abundance: -; CDR3aa: CASSDSGQGRTEAFF; CDR3nt: TGTGCCAGCAGTGATAGCGGACAGGGCCGCACTGAAGCTTTCTTT
v_gene: TRBV19; d_gene: TRBD1; j_gene: TRBJ1-2; abundance: -; CDR3aa: CASSIRTGPYGYTF; CDR3nt: TGTGCCAGTAGTATCCGGACAGGGCCCTATGGCTACACCTTC
v_gene: TRBV2; d_gene: -; j_gene: TRBJ1-2; abundance: -; CDR3aa: CASSKQEDYGYTF; CDR3nt: TGTGCCAGCAGTAAACAGGAAGACTATGGCTACACCTTC
v_gene: TRBV5-4; d_gene: TRBD1; j_gene: TRBJ2-5; abundance: -; CDR3aa: CASSLSGTGGLKTQYF; CDR3nt: TGTGCCAGCAGCTTGTCCGGGACAGGAGGGTTAAAGACCCAGTACTTC
v_gene: TRBV18; d_gene: TRBD2; j_gene: TRBJ2-7; abundance: -; CDR3aa: CASSQTSGGVYEQYF; CDR3nt: TGTGCCAGCTCACAAACTAGCGGGGGGGTCTACGAGCAGTACTTC
v_gene: TRBV19; d_gene: TRBD2; j_gene: TRBJ2-2; abundance: -; CDR3aa: CASSSQTGTSGRGTGELFF; CDR3nt: TGTGCCAGTAGTTCCCAAACCGGGACTAGCGGGAGAGGTACCGGGGAGCTGTTTTTT
v_gene: TRBV9; d_gene: TRBD1; j_gene: TRBJ1-1; abundance: -; CDR3aa: CASSVADRGYEAFF; CDR3nt: TGTGCCAGCAGCGTAGCTGACAGGGGATATGAAGCTTTCTTT
v_gene: TRBV20-1; d_gene: -; j_gene: TRBJ1-2; abundance: -; CDR3aa: CSARSGLGYTF; CDR3nt: TGCAGTGCTCGCTCAGGGTTGGGCTACACCTTC
v_gene: TRBV9; d_gene: TRBD1; j_gene: TRBJ1-4; abundance: once; CDR3aa: CASSVYWDREGEKLFF; CDR3nt: TGTGCCAGCAGCGTTTACTGGGACAGGGAGGGAGAAAAACTGTTTTTT
v_gene: TRBV10-3; d_gene: -; j_gene: TRBJ2-2; abundance: -; CDR3aa: CAIKLAANTGELFF; CDR3nt: TGTGCCATCAAATTGGCAGCGAACACCGGGGAGCTGTTTTTT
v_gene: TRBV19; d_gene: -; j_gene: TRBJ1-2; abundance: -; CDR3aa: CASSEDRPYGYTF; CDR3nt: TGTGCCAGTAGCGAAGACAGGCCCTATGGCTACACCTTC
v_gene: TRBV19; d_gene: -; j_gene: TRBJ1-2; abundance: -; CDR3aa: CASSPGQFGFGYTF; CDR3nt: TGTGCCAGTAGTCCCGGACAGTTTGGGTTTGGCTACACCTTC
v_gene: TRBV10-3; d_gene: -; j_gene: TRBJ2-1; abundance: -; CDR3aa: CAIGEGGTSRFF; CDR3nt: TGTGCCATCGGAGAGGGCGGGACCTCGAGGTTCTTC
v_gene: TRBV11-3; d_gene: -; j_gene: TRBJ1-5; abundance: -; CDR3aa: CASSFFQWRGASVSNQPQHF; CDR3nt: TGTGCCAGCAGCTTCTTTCAATGGCGGGGCGCCTCGGTTAGCAATCAGCCCCAGCATTTT
v_gene: TRBV2; d_gene: -; j_gene: TRBJ1-4; abundance: -; CDR3aa: CAGKGDYNEKLFF; CDR3nt: TGTGCCGGAAAGGGGGATTATAATGAAAAACTGTTTTTT
v_gene: TRBV7-2; d_gene: -; j_gene: TRBJ2-5; abundance: -; CDR3aa: CASSGTSVETQYF; CDR3nt: TGTGCCAGCAGCGGGACATCGGTGGAGACCCAGTACTTC